The 26 T cell receptor beta chains presented below share a single source sample, sequenced in a study of regulatory T cells in long-lasting Graves disease (dated by TCRdb to about 2021). The intended sense of this specimen's time point label: newly diagnosed GD, antithyroid drugs for less than 3 months. For both TCR sequencing and RNA sequencing, RNA was extracted from PBMCs using TRIzol. Library method: multiplex PCR. Instrument on record: Illumina HiSeq 4000. TCR beta libraries were built with iRepertoire HTBI primers and Arm-PCR amplification of CDR3 regions. TCRdb trimmed the raw reads at Q25, called clones with MiXCR and kept productive beta chains. Each CDR3 protein appears once, grouped with its most common genes and DNA. The sample table shows 580,000 or so distinct CDR3 sequences, and roughly 16% are seen once. In total, the top ten clones hold 12% of the sample. A further study also used this sample, focusing on T cells in Graves' hyperthyroidism and ophthalmopathy.

Source: peripheral blood mononuclear cells (PBMCs), taken at new diagnosis, from a patient treated with antithyroid drugs. The receptors shown here come from a man between 18 and 35 years old with Graves disease. Donor details come from another sample of the same person, matched by shared clones.

This clonotype was counted ten times or more. The genes are TRBV27 and TRBJ2-1; D gene ambiguous. Germline V lookup: CDR1 MNHEY, CDR2 SMNVEV (reference sequence). This CDR3 has 14 amino acids. V was clipped by 1 base and J by 5 bases, with 9 bases between them. The CDR3 nucleotides read TGTGCCAGCAGTTTATTAACGGTGCACAATGAGCAGTTCTTC. The encoded protein is CASSLLTVHNEQFF.

This clonotype occurred a few times. This chain links TRBV5-4 with TRBJ2-2, with TRBD1 identical over 7 bases. The CDR3 extends over 15 amino acids. The V gene's germline CDR1 is SGHNT and CDR2 YYREEE (reference sequence). The J segment lost 5 bases and the V segment lost 1 base, leaving 5 bases of the junction unmatched. The CDR3, as DNA: TGTGCCAGCAGCTTGAACAGGGGATGGACCGGGGAGCTGTTTTTT. It codes for CASSLNRGWTGELFF.

This clonotype has at least ten counts. The rearrangement uses TRBV7-2 and TRBJ2-5, with 8 bases fitting TRBD1. V was pared by 5 bases and J by 5 bases, with 7 bases of the junction left unmatched. The V gene's germline CDR1 is SGHTA and CDR2 FQGNSA. The CDR3 covers 14 residues. The DNA for the CDR3 is TGTGCCAGCAGCCGCGCAGGGGGCGGGGAGACCCAGTACTTC. It translates to CASSRAGGGETQYF.

At least ten counts were recorded for this clonotype. This rearrangement joins TRBV2 to TRBJ2-5, with D possibly being TRBD2 (6 bases). The CDR3 sequence is 13 residues long. The ends were cut back, 4 bases at V and 6 bases at J, with 12 bases in the middle. Germline-derived CDR1 and CDR2 are SNHLY and FYNNEI. The chain's CDR3 is CASSVNAGKTQYF. CDR3 DNA: TGTGCCAGCAGTGTTAACGCGGGGAAGACCCAGTACTTC.

This clonotype was detected many times. The genes are TRBV2 and TRBJ2-2; 8 positions agree with TRBD2. Germline lookup yields CDR1 SNHLY and CDR2 FYNNEI. The CDR3 loop spans 15 amino acids. The J segment lost 1 base and the V segment lost 10 bases, leaving 8 bases of the junction unmatched. CDR3 protein: CATTRGGQNTGELFF. CDR3 sequence (DNA): TGTGCCACCACCCGGGGGGGGCAGAACACCGGGGAGCTGTTTTTT.

This clonotype was seen more than once but under ten times. The chain carries TRBV18 and TRBJ2-1; D is undetermined. V lost 5 bases, J lost 2 bases, and 13 bases lay in between. Germline loops: CDR1 KGHSH, CDR2 LQKENI. The CDR3 spans 15 residues. The CDR3 region has the DNA TGTGCCAGCTCAGGTGGCTCCAGCGCCTACAATGAGCAGTTCTTC. As protein: CASSGGSSAYNEQFF.

This clonotype was counted between two and nine times. The chain is built from TRBV7-9 and TRBJ1-1; D might be TRBD1 (6 bases). CDR3 length: 15 amino acids. The germline CDR1 and CDR2 sequences are SEHNR and FQNEAQ (reference sequence). The V end was cut by 7 bases, the J end by 0 bases, with 15 bases between. The CDR3 sequence: CASKPDRIMNTEAFF. The DNA of the CDR3 is TGTGCCAGCAAACCCGACAGGATTATGAACACTGAAGCTTTCTTT.

The J gene is TRBJ2-1, the V gene TRBV5-1, with D tentatively TRBD2 (6 bases). This CDR3 is 15 amino acids long. Trimming pared 0 bases from V and 10 bases from J, leaving 17 bases between. Germline V gene sequence: CDR1 SGHRS, CDR2 YFSETQ. The DNA of the CDR3 is TGCGCCAGCAGCTTGGGCCGCCTAGCGACCCGGGAGCAGTTCTTC. It yields the protein CASSLGRLATREQFF.

This clonotype was picked up many times. The chain combines TRBV18 with TRBJ1-5, with a possible D match to TRBD1 (6 bases). Per germline, CDR1 KGHSH and CDR2 LQKENI. The CDR3 loop spans 16 amino acids. V lost 2 bases to trimming and J lost 6 bases, with 17 bases between them. The CDR3 loop is CASSPGPGEISQPQHF. The CDR3 nucleotides read TGTGCCAGCTCACCAGGTCCAGGGGAGATTAGTCAGCCCCAGCATTTT.

This clonotype was observed at least ten times. The chain uses TRBV20-1 and TRBJ2-5, with TRBD2 matching 10 bases. After removal of 4 bases from V and 5 bases from J, the junction contained 7 bases not matched to a gene. Germline CDR1 and CDR2: DFQATT and SNEGSKA (reference sequence). The CDR3 is 14 amino acids. CDR3 sequence: CSAITSGEGETQYF. CDR3 nucleotide sequence: TGCAGTGCTATAACTAGCGGGGAAGGCGAGACCCAGTACTTC.

This clonotype was counted at least ten times. The gene calls are TRBV2 and TRBJ2-5; a weak D match, TRBD2 (6 bases). CDR1 is SNHLY, CDR2 FYNNEI, per germline. The germline V and J ends were trimmed by 1 base and 2 bases, with 17 bases remaining between them. This CDR3 is 17 amino acids long. CDR3 sequence reads: CASSEERVGIEQETQYF. CDR3 nucleotide sequence: TGTGCCAGCAGTGAAGAGCGGGTGGGAATAGAGCAAGAGACCCAGTACTTC.

The chain couples TRBV6-1 to TRBJ1-5; no definite D call. The V and J ends lost 6 bases and 4 bases respectively, with 10 bases between them. The CDR3 runs to 13 residues. Germline V CDR1 and CDR2: MNHNS, SASEGT. The CDR3 is CASRTGMNQPQHF. The DNA of the CDR3 is TGTGCCAGCAGGACGGGGATGAATCAGCCCCAGCATTTT.

The chain recombines TRBV6-1 with TRBJ2-1; 9 bases agree with TRBD1. Germline loops: CDR1 MNHNS, CDR2 SASEGT. This CDR3 region has 15 residues. V lost 7 bases, J lost 1 base, and 5 bases stayed unmatched. CDR3 sequence: CASTWTGESYNEQFF. For the CDR3, the DNA is TGTGCCAGCACCTGGACAGGGGAGTCCTACAATGAGCAGTTCTTC.

In its sample, this clonotype was seen many times. A single base separates this from a much larger clone, so it may be a read error. This chain links TRBV14 with TRBJ2-1; TRBD2 matches at 10 bases. The CDR3 length is 15 residues. V trimming: 5 bases; J trimming: 2 bases; junction bases outside the gene matches: 3. Germline values: CDR1 SGHDN, CDR2 FVKESK. CDR3 sequence (DNA): TGTGCCAGCAGCGCCGGGACTAGCGCCTACAATGAGCAGTTCTTC. Translated, it gives CASSAGTSAYNEQFF.

Ten or more counts support this clonotype. The CDR3 DNA reads TGTGCCACCAGCAGAGCTTCCACAGATACGCAGTATTTT. Protein: CATSRASTDTQYF. The chain uses TRBV15 and TRBJ2-3; D remains unclear. V gave up 1 base and J gave up 2 bases, with 4 bases separating them. The CDR3 is made up of 13 amino acids. CDR1 and CDR2 from the germline V gene are LNHNV and YYDKDF (reference sequence).

The J gene is TRBJ2-7, the V gene TRBV12-3 or TRBV12-4, with TRBD2 as a possible D gene (5 bases). Trimming left V 6 bases short and J 0 bases short, with 18 bases between. This CDR3 has 16 residues. The CDR3 loop is CASSPIQRKSSYEQYF. In DNA form, the CDR3 reads TGTGCCAGCAGCCCCATTCAGCGGAAGAGCTCCTACGAGCAGTACTTC.

Remarks on this clonotype: Since a much larger clone is just one base distant, this may be a read error. The chain employs TRBV15 and TRBJ2-7, with 9 nucleotides matching TRBD2. The CDR3 contains 15 residues. The germline gives CDR1 LNHNV, CDR2 YYDKDF (reference sequence). CDR3 protein: CAASPRLAEPYEQYF. In nucleotides, the CDR3 is TGTGCCGCCAGCCCCCGACTAGCGGAACCCTACGAGCAGTACTTC.

The V gene is TRBV5-1, the J gene TRBJ2-7; D gene ambiguous. The germline V gene has CDR1 SGHRS and CDR2 YFSETQ. The germline V and J ends were trimmed by 0 bases and 1 base, with 8 bases remaining between them. The CDR3 runs to 14 residues. CDR3 in DNA: TGCGCCAGCAGCTTGGTTTCAATGTCCTACGAGCAGTACTTC. Translating gives CASSLVSMSYEQYF.

Notes on this clonotype: Just one base apart from a much larger clone, this may be a read error. The J gene is TRBJ2-1, the V gene TRBV14; D ambiguous. Trimming pared 1 base from V and 3 bases from J, leaving 10 bases between. CDR3 length: 15 residues. CDR1 is SGHDN, CDR2 FVKESK, per germline. The CDR3 loop reads CASSQGAALYNEQFF. DNA for the CDR3: TGTGCCAGCAGCCAAGGTGCGGCACTCTACAATGAGCAGTTCTTC.

The rearrangement links TRBV3-1 to TRBJ2-6; 7 bases align to TRBD2. CDR3 length: 16 amino acids. The J segment lost 2 bases and the V segment lost 4 bases, leaving 5 bases of the junction unmatched. The germline V gene encodes CDR1 LGHDT and CDR2 YNNKEL (reference sequence). CDR3 nucleotides: TGTGCCAGCAGCCTCCTGGGGGGGGCTGGGGCCAACGTCCTGACTTTC. Translating gives CASSLLGGAGANVLTF.

This clonotype was observed a few times. In DNA form, the CDR3 reads TGTGCCGGGGAGAGGGGACAAAACACTGAAGCTTTCTTT. Amino acid sequence: CAGERGQNTEAFF. This chain connects TRBV6-5 to TRBJ1-1, with a tentative D call TRBD1 (6 bases). Germline V lookup: CDR1 MNHEY, CDR2 SVGAGI. The CDR3 covers 13 residues. The V end was cut by 11 bases, the J end by 2 bases, with 15 bases between.

This clonotype was recorded many times. The chain carries TRBV12-3 or TRBV12-4 and TRBJ2-5; D is ambiguous. The ends were cut back, 4 bases at V and 4 bases at J, with 19 bases in the middle. This CDR3 spans 16 amino acids. The CDR3: CASSSDRIGLGETQYF. CDR3 DNA: TGTGCCAGCAGTTCGGATAGAATCGGGTTGGGAGAGACCCAGTACTTC.

In the case of this clonotype: Its ends do not fully match the called genes, so a read error is possible. The CDR3 DNA follows: TGTGCCAGCAGATTAGGGGGCAGGGAGCAGTTCTTC. It yields the protein CASRLGGREQFF. This sequence joins TRBV12-3 or TRBV12-4 and TRBJ2-1, with 7 bases identical to TRBD1. The CDR3 is 12 amino acids.

This clonotype came up many times. V gene TRBV11-1 combines with J gene TRBJ2-1; D gene ambiguous. V shed 1 base and J shed 5 bases, with 3 bases lying between them. Germline V CDR1 and CDR2: SGHAT, FQDESV (reference sequence). The CDR3 spans 12 residues. The DNA for the CDR3 is TGTGCCAGCAGCTTAGGGAACAATGAGCAGTTCTTC. The encoded protein is CASSLGNNEQFF. Combining the CDR3 with reference TRBV11-1 and TRBJ2-1 gives the whole variable domain EAEVAQSPRYKITEKSQAVAFWCDPISGHATLYWYRQILGQGPELLVQFQDESVVDDSQLPKDRFSAERLKGVDSTLKIQPAELGDSAMYLCASSLGNNEQFFGPGTRLTVL.

Written as DNA, the CDR3 is TGTGCCAGCACTACTCCAGGGTCAGCGTCCTACGAGCAGTACTTC. It is translated as CASTTPGSASYEQYF. The chain uses TRBV28 and TRBJ2-7; D possibly corresponds to TRBD1 (5 bases). This CDR3 comprises 15 residues. Germline V gene sequence: CDR1 MDHEN, CDR2 SYDVKM. The germline V and J ends were trimmed by 7 bases and 1 base, with 17 bases remaining between them.

This clonotype was seen only a few times. This rearrangement joins TRBV11-3 to TRBJ2-1, with D maybe TRBD2 (6 bases). The germline gives CDR1 SGHNT, CDR2 YENEEA. The CDR3 has 14 amino acids. Trimming cost V 6 bases and J 6 bases, with 15 bases left between them. The CDR3 region is CASSKDLGGNEQFF. Written as DNA, the CDR3 is TGTGCCAGCAGTAAGGACCTGGGGGGCAATGAGCAGTTCTTC. Variable domain in full (rest from reference TRBV11-3 and TRBJ2-1): EAGVVQSPRYKIIEKKQPVAFWCNPISGHNTLYWYLQNLGQGPELLIRYENEEAVDDSQLPKDRFSAERLKGVDSTLKIQPAELGDSAVYLCASSKDLGGNEQFFGPGTRLTVL.